Shown below are 4 T cell receptor beta chains from a single sample sequenced in a study of cytomegalovirus exposure and HLA in healthy donors. The PCR used 60 Vbeta and 13 Jbeta primers. TCRdb's table, derived via immunoSEQ multiplex PCR, lists solely in-frame clones and lacks some. The table lists 120,000 to 150,000 clones, 70% to 85% of them singletons. The sequencing sample was made of PBMCs. These receptors originate from a male donor in good health and CMV-seronegative.

The chain joins TRBV6-5 to TRBJ2-7, with 8 bases matching TRBD1. CDR1 is MNHEY and CDR2 is SVGAGI in the germline V gene. The CDR3 totals 13 residues. The V and J ends lost 5 bases and 3 bases, in that order; junction bases with no gene match: 3. CDR3 amino acids: CASSNGQGYEQYF. The CDR3 DNA reads as TGTGCCAGCAGTAACGGACAGGGCTACGAGCAGTACTTC.

This clone was picked up one time. The DNA for the CDR3 is TGTGCCAGCAGCTTAGATCTACGTCGTAGAGAAAAACTGTTTTTT. Its translation is CASSLDLRRREKLFF. The rearrangement joins TRBV11-2 to TRBJ1-4; D unclear. The CDR3 contains 15 residues. Trimming cost V 0 bases and J 8 bases, with 13 bases left between them. Germline CDR1 and CDR2: SGHAT and FQNNGV.

CDR3 in DNA: TGTGCCAGCAGCCCTCGACAGCCCGGTGGCTACACCTTC. It specifies CASSPRQPGGYTF. This chain joins TRBV5-4 and TRBJ1-2; TRBD1 is a possible D gene (5 bases). Germline CDR1 SGHNT, CDR2 YYREEE (reference sequence). The ends were cut back, 4 bases at V and 7 bases at J, with 14 bases in the middle. The CDR3 is 13 residues long.

The CDR3 reads CASSYRLVENEQFF. Written as DNA, the CDR3 is TGCGCCAGCAGCTATCGACTCGTAGAGAATGAGCAGTTCTTC. The chain joins TRBV4-1 to TRBJ2-1; D is ambiguous. CDR1 is MGHRA and CDR2 is YSYEKL in the germline V gene. The CDR3 contains 14 residues. V was shortened by 5 bases and J by 7 bases, with 15 bases between the two germline ends.